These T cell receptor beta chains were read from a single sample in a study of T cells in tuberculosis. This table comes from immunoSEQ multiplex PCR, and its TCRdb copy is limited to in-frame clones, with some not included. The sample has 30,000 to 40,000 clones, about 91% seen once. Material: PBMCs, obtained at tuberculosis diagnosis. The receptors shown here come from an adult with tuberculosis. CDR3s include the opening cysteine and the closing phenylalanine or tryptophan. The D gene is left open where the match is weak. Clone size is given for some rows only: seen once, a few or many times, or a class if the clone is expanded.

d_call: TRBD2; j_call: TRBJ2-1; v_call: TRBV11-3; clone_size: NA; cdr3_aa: CASSFTSGFYNEQFF; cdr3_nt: TGTGCCAGCAGCTTTACTAGCGGGTTTTACAATGAGCAGTTCTTC
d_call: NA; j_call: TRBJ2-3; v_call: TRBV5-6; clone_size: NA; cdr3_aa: CASSLQGTDTQYF; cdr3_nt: TGTGCCAGCAGCTTACAGGGAACAGATACGCAGTATTTT
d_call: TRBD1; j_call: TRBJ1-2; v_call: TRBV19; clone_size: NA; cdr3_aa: CASSPLTRDRGLNYGYTF; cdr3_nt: TGTGCCAGTAGTCCATTGACCAGGGACAGGGGCCTCAACTATGGCTACACCTTC
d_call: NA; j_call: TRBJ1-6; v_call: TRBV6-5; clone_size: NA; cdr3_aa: CASSYGLVSYNSPLHF; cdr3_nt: TGTGCCAGCAGTTACGGGCTGGTCTCCTATAATTCACCCCTCCACTTT
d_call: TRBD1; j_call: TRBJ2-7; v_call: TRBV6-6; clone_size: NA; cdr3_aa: CASREGQGASYEQYF; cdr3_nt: TGTGCCAGCAGGGAGGGACAGGGGGCCTCCTACGAGCAGTACTTC
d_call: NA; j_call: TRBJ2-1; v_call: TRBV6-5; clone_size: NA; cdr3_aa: CASSYSISYSNEQFF; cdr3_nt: TGTGCCAGCAGTTACTCGATAAGTTATAGCAATGAGCAGTTCTTC
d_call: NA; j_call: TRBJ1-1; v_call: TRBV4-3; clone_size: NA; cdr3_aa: CASSPRQDGLSEAFF; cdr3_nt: TGCGCCAGCAGTCCCCGCCAGGATGGGCTCTCTGAAGCTTTCTTT
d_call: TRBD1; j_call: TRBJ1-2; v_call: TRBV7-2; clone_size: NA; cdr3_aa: CASSLKGAPYGYTF; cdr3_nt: TGTGCCAGCAGCTTAAAGGGGGCCCCGTATGGCTACACCTTC
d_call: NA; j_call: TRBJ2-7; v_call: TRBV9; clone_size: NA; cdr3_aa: CASAEEGAASYEQYF; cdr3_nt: TGTGCCAGCGCCGAGGAGGGGGCAGCCTCCTACGAGCAGTACTTC
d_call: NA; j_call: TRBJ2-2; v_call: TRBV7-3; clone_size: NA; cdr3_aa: CASSLLTVGGELFF; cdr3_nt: TGTGCCAGCAGCTTACTGACAGTGGGCGGGGAGCTGTTTTTT
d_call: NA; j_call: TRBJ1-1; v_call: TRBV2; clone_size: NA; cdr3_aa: CASRGRAGRTFF; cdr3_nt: TGTGCCAGCAGGGGGCGGGCAGGGAGGACTTTCTTT
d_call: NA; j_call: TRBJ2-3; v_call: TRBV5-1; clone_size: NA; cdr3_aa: CASSRTPPTDTQYF; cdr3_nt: TGCGCCAGCAGCCGAACACCTCCCACAGATACGCAGTATTTT
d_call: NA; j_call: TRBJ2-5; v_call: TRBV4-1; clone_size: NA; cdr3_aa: CASSQWRSETQYF; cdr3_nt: TGCGCCAGCAGCCAGTGGAGGTCGGAGACCCAGTACTTC
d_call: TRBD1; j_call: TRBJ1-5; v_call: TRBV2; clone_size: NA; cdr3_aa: CASSDWGQINQPQHF; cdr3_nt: TGTGCCAGCAGTGATTGGGGACAGATTAATCAGCCCCAGCATTTT
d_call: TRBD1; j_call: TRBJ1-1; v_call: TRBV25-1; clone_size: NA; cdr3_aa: CAVEGQPNTEAFF; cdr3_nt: TGTGCCGTGGAGGGACAGCCAAACACTGAAGCTTTCTTT
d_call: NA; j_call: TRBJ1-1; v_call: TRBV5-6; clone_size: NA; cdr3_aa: CASSWGSGGRAFF; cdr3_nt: TGTGCCAGCAGCTGGGGGTCCGGGGGTCGCGCTTTCTTT
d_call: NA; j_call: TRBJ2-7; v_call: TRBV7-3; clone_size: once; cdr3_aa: CASSLLAALLSYEQYF; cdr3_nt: TGTGCCAGCAGCTTGCTCGCGGCCCTGCTTAGTTACGAGCAGTACTTC
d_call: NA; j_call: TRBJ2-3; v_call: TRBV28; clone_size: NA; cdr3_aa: CASIDSGPTDTQYF; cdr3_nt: TGTGCCAGCATCGACAGCGGGCCCACAGATACGCAGTATTTT
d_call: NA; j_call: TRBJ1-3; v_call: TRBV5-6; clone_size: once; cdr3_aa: CASSPGHPGNTIYF; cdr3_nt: TGTGCCAGCAGTCCAGGCCACCCTGGAAACACCATATATTTT
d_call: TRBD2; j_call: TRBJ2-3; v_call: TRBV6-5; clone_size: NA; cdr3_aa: CASSSRLAGVADTQYF; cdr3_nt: TGTGCCAGCAGTTCACGACTAGCGGGGGTAGCAGATACGCAGTATTTT
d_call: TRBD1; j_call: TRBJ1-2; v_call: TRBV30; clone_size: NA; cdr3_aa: CAWSPPDRGFYGYTF; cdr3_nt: TGTGCCTGGAGTCCTCCGGACAGGGGCTTCTATGGCTACACCTTC
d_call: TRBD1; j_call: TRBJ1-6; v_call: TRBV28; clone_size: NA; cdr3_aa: CASARDRGISPLHF; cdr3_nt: TGTGCCAGCGCCCGTGACAGGGGAATTTCACCCCTCCACTTT
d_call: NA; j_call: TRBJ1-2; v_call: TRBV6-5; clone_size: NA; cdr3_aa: CASSTGFANYGYTF; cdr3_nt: TGTGCCAGCTCCACAGGCTTCGCTAACTATGGCTACACCTTC
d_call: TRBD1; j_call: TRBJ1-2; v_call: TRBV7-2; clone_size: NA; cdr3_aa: CASSGLWTGDGYTF; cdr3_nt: TGTGCCAGCAGCGGTCTCTGGACAGGGGACGGCTACACCTTC
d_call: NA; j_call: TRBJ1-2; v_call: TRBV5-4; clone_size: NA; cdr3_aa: CASSFGEGDYGYTF; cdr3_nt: TGTGCCAGCAGCTTTGGGGAAGGGGACTATGGCTACACCTTC
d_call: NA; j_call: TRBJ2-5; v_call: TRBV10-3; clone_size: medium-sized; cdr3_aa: CATRPGEGDLETQYF; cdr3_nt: TGTGCCACCCGTCCAGGGGAGGGCGACTTGGAGACCCAGTACTTC
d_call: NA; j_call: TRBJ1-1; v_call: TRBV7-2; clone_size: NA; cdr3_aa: CASSPQGDTEAFF; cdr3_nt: TGTGCCAGCAGCCCACAGGGTGACACTGAAGCTTTCTTT
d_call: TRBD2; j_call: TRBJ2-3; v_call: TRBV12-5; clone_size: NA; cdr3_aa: CASGFNRDKSGTSGGGDTQYF; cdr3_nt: TGTGCTAGTGGTTTCAACAGGGACAAATCCGGGACTAGCGGGGGGGGAGATACGCAGTATTTT
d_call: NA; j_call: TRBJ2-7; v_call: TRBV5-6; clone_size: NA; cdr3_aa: CASSSQKRVSYEQYF; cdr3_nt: TGTGCCAGCAGCTCCCAGAAGCGGGTCTCCTACGAGCAGTACTTC
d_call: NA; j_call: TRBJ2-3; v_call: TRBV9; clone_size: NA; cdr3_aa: CASSVGPGVETDTQYF; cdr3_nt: TGTGCCAGCAGCGTAGGGCCAGGGGTTGAAACAGATACGCAGTATTTT
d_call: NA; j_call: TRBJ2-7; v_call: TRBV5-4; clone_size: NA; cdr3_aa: CASSPRGGGYEQYF; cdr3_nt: TGTGCCAGCAGCCCGCGGGGAGGCGGCTACGAGCAGTACTTC
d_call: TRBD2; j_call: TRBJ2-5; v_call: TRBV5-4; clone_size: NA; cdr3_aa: CASSLLNSGVYQETQYF; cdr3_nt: TGTGCCAGCAGCTTGCTTAATAGCGGGGTGTACCAAGAGACCCAGTACTTC
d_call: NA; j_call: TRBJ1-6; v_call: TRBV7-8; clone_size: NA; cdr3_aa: CASTSQGALNSPLHF; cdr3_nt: TGTGCCAGCACCTCCCAAGGGGCCTTAAATTCACCCCTCCACTTT
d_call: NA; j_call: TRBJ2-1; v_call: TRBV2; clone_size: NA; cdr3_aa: CASSERFGGREFF; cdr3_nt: TGTGCCAGCAGTGAAAGGTTCGGGGGGCGCGAGTTCTTC
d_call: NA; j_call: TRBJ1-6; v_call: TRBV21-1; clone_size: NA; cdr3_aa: CASSTPLQGNNSPLHF; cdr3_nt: TGTGCCAGCAGCACACCCTTACAGGGGAATAATTCACCCCTCCACTTT
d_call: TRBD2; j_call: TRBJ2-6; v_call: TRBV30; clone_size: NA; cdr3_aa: CAWTPGGSGANVLTF; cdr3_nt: TGTGCCTGGACCCCGGGGGGCTCTGGGGCCAACGTCCTGACTTTC
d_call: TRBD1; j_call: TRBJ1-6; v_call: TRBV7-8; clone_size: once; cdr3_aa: CASSLGRTGNPNSPLHF; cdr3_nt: TGTGCCAGCAGCTTAGGTCGGACAGGCAATCCTAATTCACCCCTCCACTTT
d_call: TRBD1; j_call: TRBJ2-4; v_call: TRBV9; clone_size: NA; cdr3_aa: CASSPDPDRGWENIQYF; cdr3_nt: TGTGCCAGCAGCCCCGACCCGGACAGGGGCTGGGAAAACATTCAGTACTTC
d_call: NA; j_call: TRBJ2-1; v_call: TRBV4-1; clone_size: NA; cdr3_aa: CASSQEWRASDEQFF; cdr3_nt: TGCGCCAGCAGCCAAGAGTGGAGGGCTAGCGATGAGCAGTTCTTC
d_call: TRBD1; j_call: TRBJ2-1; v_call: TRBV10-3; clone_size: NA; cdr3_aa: CAIRGQGDEQFF; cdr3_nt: TGTGCCATCAGGGGACAGGGCGATGAGCAGTTCTTC
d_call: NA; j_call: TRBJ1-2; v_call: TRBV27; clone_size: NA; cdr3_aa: CASSLLGGGEGYTF; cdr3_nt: TGTGCCAGCAGTTTATTAGGGGGAGGGGAAGGCTACACCTTC
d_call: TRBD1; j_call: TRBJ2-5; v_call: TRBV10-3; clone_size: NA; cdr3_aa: CAISPGQGTETQYF; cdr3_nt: TGTGCCATCAGTCCGGGACAGGGGACGGAGACCCAGTACTTC
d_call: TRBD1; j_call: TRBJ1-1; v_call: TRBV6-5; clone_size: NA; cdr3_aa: CASSYGTGRRGTEAFF; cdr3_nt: TGTGCCAGCAGTTACGGGACAGGTCGGAGAGGCACTGAAGCTTTCTTT
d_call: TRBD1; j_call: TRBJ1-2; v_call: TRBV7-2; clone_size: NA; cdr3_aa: CASRSQTGGYGYTF; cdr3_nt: TGTGCCAGCAGATCACAGACAGGGGGCTATGGCTACACCTTC
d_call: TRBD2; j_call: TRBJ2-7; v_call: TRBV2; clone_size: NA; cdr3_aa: CASDELAGVSYEQYF; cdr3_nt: TGTGCCAGCGATGAACTAGCGGGGGTCTCCTACGAGCAGTACTTC
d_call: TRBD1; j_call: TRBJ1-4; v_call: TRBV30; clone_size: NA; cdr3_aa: CAWSVQGEKLFF; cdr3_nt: TGTGCCTGGAGTGTACAGGGGGAAAAACTGTTTTTT
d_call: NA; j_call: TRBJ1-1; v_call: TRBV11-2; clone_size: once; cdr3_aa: CASSSGITEAFF; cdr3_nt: TGTGCCAGCAGCTCCGGGATCACTGAAGCTTTCTTT
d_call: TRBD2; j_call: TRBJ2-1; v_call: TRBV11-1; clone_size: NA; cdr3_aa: CASSLGNVLAGVGNEQFF; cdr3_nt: TGTGCCAGCAGCTTAGGGAACGTACTAGCGGGGGTTGGGAATGAGCAGTTCTTC
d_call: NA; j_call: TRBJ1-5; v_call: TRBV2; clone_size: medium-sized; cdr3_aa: CASSGGLSSQPQHF; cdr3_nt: TGTGCCAGCAGTGGAGGGCTGTCGAGTCAGCCCCAGCATTTT
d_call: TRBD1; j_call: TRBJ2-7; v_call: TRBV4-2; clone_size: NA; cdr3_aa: CASSHATGSSYEQYF; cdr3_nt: TGTGCCAGCAGCCACGCGACAGGGAGTTCCTACGAGCAGTACTTC
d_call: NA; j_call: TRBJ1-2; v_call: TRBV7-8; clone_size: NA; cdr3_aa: CASSLSGGGYGYTF; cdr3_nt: TGTGCCAGCAGCTTATCGGGCGGCGGGTACGGCTACACCTTC
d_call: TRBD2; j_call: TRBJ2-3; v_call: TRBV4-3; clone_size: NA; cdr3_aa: CASSQGGGRDYTDTQYF; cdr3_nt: TGCGCCAGCAGCCAGGGGGGTGGGAGGGACTACACAGATACGCAGTATTTT
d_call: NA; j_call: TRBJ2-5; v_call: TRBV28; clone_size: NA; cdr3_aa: CASSPGSEDQETQYF; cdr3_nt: TGTGCCAGCAGTCCCGGGAGTGAGGACCAAGAGACCCAGTACTTC
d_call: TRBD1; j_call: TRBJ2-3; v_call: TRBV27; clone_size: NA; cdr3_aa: CASSPTDRDTDTQYF; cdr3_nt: TGTGCCAGCAGTCCCACGGACAGGGATACAGATACGCAGTATTTT
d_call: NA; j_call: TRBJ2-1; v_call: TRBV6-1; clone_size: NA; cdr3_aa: CASSERYNEQFF; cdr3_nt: TGTGCCAGCAGTGAGAGATACAATGAGCAGTTCTTC